This T cell receptor beta chain emerged from a study of T cell responses to AZD1222 COVID-19 vaccine. Turning to the study itself: Investigators merged groups given second doses at roughly 4 or roughly 12 weeks.

This clone has only one observation. No antigen is known for it. This CDR3 region has 15 residues. CDR1 is SGHKS and CDR2 is YYEKEE in the germline V gene (reference sequence). V lost 0 bases and J 3 bases, leaving 10 bases between the germline ends. Findings of the study overall: A mostly white British donor set with more females was recruited, and clonal diversity was possibly underestimated. Sampled repertoires all dated from after the peak T cell response.

The protocol was immunoSEQ multiplex PCR, while the TCRdb copy is restricted to in-frame clones and leaves out a portion. The table lists almost 80,000 clones, 87% of them singletons. The material sequenced was peripheral blood, taken on day 0 of AZD1222 vaccination. The chain links TRBV5-5 to TRBJ1-5; D perhaps matches TRBD1 (6 bases). The sequence was obtained from an adult in good health. This CDR3 is CASSLGQVYNQPQHF. The CDR3 nucleotides are TGTGCCAGCAGCTTGGGACAGGTTTACAATCAGCCCCAGCATTTT. The variable domain in full, completed from reference TRBV5-5 and TRBJ1-5, reads DAGVTQSPTHLIKTRGQQVTLRCSPISGHKSVSWYQQVLGQGPQFIFQYYEKEERGRGNFPDRFSARQFPNYSSELNVNALLLGDSALYLCASSLGQVYNQPQHFGDGTRLSIL.